The 23 T cell receptor beta chains presented below share a single source sample, sequenced in a study of blood T cell repertoires in COVID-19. Measured with immunoSEQ multiplex PCR; TCRdb has only the in-frame clones, and not every one. The table has some 200,000 clones, around 87% seen once. The sequencing sample was made of peripheral blood. All receptors derive from a woman aged 70-85 years with COVID-19, enrolled during active disease.

The chain has TRBV6-6 and TRBJ2-7, with D maybe TRBD1 (5 bases). CDR3 length: 13 residues. The germline V and J ends were trimmed by 2 bases and 3 bases, with 8 bases remaining between them. The germline CDR1 and CDR2 sequences are MNHNY and SVGAGI (reference sequence). CDR3 bases: TGTGCCAGCAGTTACGGGGCTTTCTACGAGCAGTACTTC. Translating gives CASSYGAFYEQYF.

The CDR3 coding sequence is TGTGCCACCAGTGATACCGGGACTCTTTTTGCCGGGGAGCTGTTTTTT. Its protein is CATSDTGTLFAGELFF. The genes are TRBV24-1 and TRBJ2-2; a weak D match, TRBD2 (6 bases). Trimming pared 3 bases from V and 6 bases from J, leaving 16 bases between. In germline, CDR1 is KGHDR, CDR2 SFDVKD. CDR3 size: 16 residues.

V usage is TRBV20-1 and J usage is TRBJ2-7, with D perhaps TRBD1 (6 bases). Germline-derived CDR1 and CDR2 are DFQATT and SNEGSKA (reference sequence). The V end lost 8 bases, the J end lost 3 bases, and 11 bases lay between the germline ends. The CDR3 is 11 residues long. CDR3 bases: TGCAGTCTCCGACAGGACTACGAGCAGTACTTC. Its protein product is CSLRQDYEQYF.

The V and J genes are TRBV2 and TRBJ2-5; 14 nucleotides line up with TRBD2. The CDR3 covers 15 residues. V lost 6 bases to trimming and J lost 5 bases; unmatched junction nucleotides: 5. The germline CDR1 and CDR2 sequences are SNHLY and FYNNEI. The CDR3 DNA sequence: TGTGCCAGCAGGGGACTAGCGGGAGCGTGGGAGACCCAGTACTTC. Its translation is CASRGLAGAWETQYF.

This chain uses TRBV5-1 with TRBJ1-1; no definite D call. The CDR3 length is 16 residues. V lost 3 bases, J lost 1 base, and 16 bases lay in between. The germline CDR1 and CDR2 sequences are SGHRS and YFSETQ. The CDR3 is CASSSGLGHKNTEAFF. The CDR3, as DNA: TGCGCCAGCAGCTCGGGTCTCGGCCATAAGAACACTGAAGCTTTCTTT.

J is TRBJ2-7 and V is TRBV4-2; 11 nucleotides agree with TRBD2. Looked up from germline, CDR1 is LGHNA and CDR2 is YNFKEQ. V trimming: 0 bases; J trimming: 6 bases; junction bases outside the gene matches: 4. There are 15 residues in the CDR3. CDR3 residues: CASSQEYGTSGEQYF. The CDR3 nucleotides read TGTGCCAGCAGCCAAGAATACGGGACTAGCGGCGAGCAGTACTTC.

The rearrangement uses TRBV28 and TRBJ2-7; 9 positions match TRBD2. Germline lookup yields CDR1 MDHEN and CDR2 SYDVKM. V gave up 2 bases and J gave up 3 bases; unmatched junction bases: 2. This CDR3 contains 14 residues. Written as DNA, the CDR3 is TGTGCCAGCAGTTTAGCGGGAGGGGACTACGAGCAGTACTTC. Its translation is CASSLAGGDYEQYF.

The chain joins TRBV19 to TRBJ1-5; 7 bases agree with TRBD1. Germline assignment: CDR1 LNHDA and CDR2 SQIVND (reference sequence). V lost 5 bases, J lost 3 bases, and 7 bases stayed unmatched. CDR3 length: 15 residues. CDR3 amino acids: CASSPGQLFNQPQHF. The CDR3 DNA is TGTGCCAGTAGTCCGGGACAGTTGTTCAATCAGCCCCAGCATTTT.

The chain recombines TRBV6-5 with TRBJ2-7, with TRBD2 matching 9 bases. This CDR3 is built from 15 residues. With V trimmed by 5 bases and J by 4 bases, 9 bases remained unmatched. CDR1 MNHEY and CDR2 SVGAGI come from the germline V gene. The CDR3 here is CASSPSPLAGYEQYF. The CDR3 nucleotides are TGTGCCAGCAGTCCCTCCCCCCTAGCGGGGTACGAGCAGTACTTC.

This clone was seen once. CDR3 region: CASLDVGTGGAHSNQPQHF. The CDR3 bases are TGTGCCAGCCTCGACGTCGGGACAGGGGGCGCGCATAGCAATCAGCCCCAGCATTTT. The V call is TRBV28, the J call TRBJ1-5; TRBD1 matches at 12 bases. With V trimmed by 8 bases and J by 0 bases, 14 bases remained unmatched. CDR1 and CDR2 from the germline V gene are MDHEN and SYDVKM. This CDR3 has 19 residues.

This rearrangement joins TRBV2 to TRBJ2-2; TRBD1 might be the D (6 bases). Trimming left V 4 bases short and J 1 base short, with 7 bases between. Germline V lookup: CDR1 SNHLY, CDR2 FYNNEI. This CDR3 has 14 residues. CDR3 in amino acids: CASSGGQNTGELFF. Here the CDR3 DNA reads TGTGCCAGCAGTGGGGGACAGAACACCGGGGAGCTGTTTTTT.

The chain joins TRBV7-2 to TRBJ2-7; TRBD2 aligns across 10 bases. The J segment lost 6 bases and the V segment lost 1 base, leaving 9 bases of the junction unmatched. Looked up from germline, CDR1 is SGHTA and CDR2 is FQGNSA. The CDR3 is 16 residues long. The chain's CDR3 is CASSLVGLAGAGEQYF. CDR3 coding DNA: TGTGCCAGCAGCTTAGTTGGGCTAGCGGGAGCAGGCGAGCAGTACTTC.

This rearrangement joins TRBV5-1 to TRBJ2-1; weak D call: TRBD1 (6 bases). The CDR3 runs to 15 residues. The germline V gene has CDR1 SGHRS and CDR2 YFSETQ. Trimming cost V 4 bases and J 3 bases, with 14 bases left between them. The CDR3 DNA reads as TGCGCCAGCAGCCTGGAGACAGGCTTCTACAATGAGCAGTTCTTC. Amino acids: CASSLETGFYNEQFF.

CDR3 in DNA: TGCGCCAGCAACCGGGACAGGGGAACCGGGGAGCTGTTTTTT. Translation gives CASNRDRGTGELFF. The chain employs TRBV5-1 and TRBJ2-2; 10 nucleotides agree with TRBD1. CDR3 length: 14 amino acids. The germline gives CDR1 SGHRS, CDR2 YFSETQ. V dropped 6 bases and J dropped 5; count of bases not matched to a gene: 4.

The rearrangement joins TRBV11-3 to TRBJ2-1, with TRBD2 matching over 9 bases. CDR3 length: 14 residues. V lost 5 bases to trimming and J lost 8 bases; unmatched junction nucleotides: 7. Germline V gene sequence: CDR1 SGHNT, CDR2 YENEEA. CDR3 in amino acids: CASSLGLANDEQFF. For the CDR3, the DNA is TGTGCCAGCAGCCTAGGACTAGCGAACGATGAGCAGTTCTTC.

CDR3 region: CASSDARGWDSRYEQYF. The CDR3 DNA follows: TGTGCCAGCAGTGATGCCAGGGGATGGGACAGCCGCTACGAGCAGTACTTC. The J gene is TRBJ2-7, the V gene TRBV6-1; 7 bases agree with TRBD1. The CDR3 spans 17 residues. After removal of 3 bases from V and 3 bases from J, the junction contained 14 bases not matched to a gene. Per germline, CDR1 MNHNS and CDR2 SASEGT.

The chain joins TRBV6-5 to TRBJ1-2, with 8 bases that match TRBD1. Unmatched junction bases numbered 13, after V lost 6 bases and J lost 7 bases. Germline loops: CDR1 MNHEY, CDR2 SVGAGI. The CDR3 spans 15 residues. CDR3 nucleotides: TGTGCCAGCAGGGCCGCCGGACAGGGTAACGTTGGCTACACCTTC. It specifies CASRAAGQGNVGYTF.

The chain employs TRBV6-2 or TRBV6-3 and TRBJ2-7, with D perhaps matching TRBD2 (5 bases). The V gene lost 4 bases and the J gene lost 3 bases, with 16 bases spanning the gap. This CDR3 is built from 15 residues. CDR1 and CDR2 from the germline V gene are MNHEY and SVGEGT. CDR3 nucleotide sequence: TGTGCCAGCAGTTTTCTAGCTGGAGAGGGCTACGAGCAGTACTTC. Amino acids: CASSFLAGEGYEQYF.

The CDR3 here is CATSDLKREVGELFF. For the CDR3, the DNA is TGTGCCACCAGTGATTTAAAGCGGGAGGTCGGGGAGCTGTTTTTT. This chain uses TRBV24-1 with TRBJ2-2; 9 bases line up with TRBD2. V shed 1 base, J shed 7 bases, and the junction held 3 bases outside the gene matches. The CDR3 has 15 residues. In germline, CDR1 is KGHDR, CDR2 SFDVKD.

This clone has just one count. The genes are TRBV7-2 and TRBJ2-7; tentatively, D is TRBD2 (5 bases). Germline V CDR1 and CDR2: SGHTA, FQGNSA. The CDR3 has 13 amino acids. The ends were cut back, 7 bases at V and 7 bases at J, with 17 bases in the middle. CDR3 amino acids: CASTRVQSGEQYF. CDR3 DNA sequence: TGTGCCAGCACGCGGGTTCAGTCGGGGGAGCAGTACTTC.

This rearrangement joins TRBV28 to TRBJ2-3; D gene ambiguous. This CDR3 has 14 amino acids. V dropped 1 base and J dropped 5 bases, with 10 bases sitting between them. The V gene's germline CDR1 is MDHEN and CDR2 SYDVKM. CDR3: CASSLFGPVDTQYF. The CDR3 coding sequence is TGTGCCAGCAGTTTATTCGGTCCGGTAGATACGCAGTATTTT.

This chain connects TRBV24-1 to TRBJ1-1; D gene uncertain. V shed 6 bases and J shed 3 bases, with 4 bases lying between them. Per the germline V gene, CDR1 is KGHDR and CDR2 is SFDVKD. The CDR3 runs 11 residues. The CDR3 sequence: CATSSDTEAFF. In DNA form, the CDR3 reads TGTGCCACCAGTTCGGACACTGAAGCTTTCTTT.

The chain employs TRBV6-6 and TRBJ1-1, with a tentative D call TRBD1 (5 bases). Trimming left V 4 bases short and J 1 base short, with 7 bases between. The length of the CDR3 is 13 residues. Germline values: CDR1 MNHNY, CDR2 SVGAGI (reference sequence). CDR3 loop: CASSSGQNTEAFF. The CDR3 DNA follows: TGTGCCAGCAGTTCTGGACAGAACACTGAAGCTTTCTTT.